This T cell receptor (beta chain) derives from a study of control samples from healthy donors and cancer patients. This clone occurred a few times. Libraries were prepared by immunoSEQ multiplex PCR; TCRdb keeps only in-frame clonotypes and omits some of them. The table lists some 150,000 clones, 75% to 95% of them singletons. This clonotype originated in a young man in good health. Input material: blood.

The CDR3 is CASSSGTGISYEQYF. The CDR3, as DNA: TGTGCCAGCAGTTCCGGGACAGGGATCTCCTACGAGCAGTACTTC. This sequence joins TRBV28 and TRBJ2-7, with 9 bases that match TRBD1. Germline CDR1 is MDHEN and CDR2 is SYDVKM. The length of the CDR3 is 15 residues. The V gene end was trimmed by 4 bases and the J gene end by 0 bases; junction bases not matched to a gene: 4.